Below are 19 T cell receptor beta chains sequenced from a single sample in a study of blood T cell repertoires in COVID-19. Using immunoSEQ multiplex PCR, the repertoire was profiled, and TCRdb retains in-frame clones only, with some absent. The sample contains more than 80,000 clones, roughly 82% of which appear only once. What was sequenced was peripheral blood. The receptors come from an elderly woman with active or convalescent COVID-19.

This clone was observed a few times. The chain carries TRBV19 and TRBJ2-5; 13 bases are a match to TRBD2. Germline V gene sequence: CDR1 LNHDA, CDR2 SQIVND (reference sequence). V dropped 10 bases and J dropped 4; count of bases not matched to a gene: 9. The CDR3 runs to 15 residues. Here the CDR3 reads CATRRTSGGLETQYF. The DNA of the CDR3 is TGTGCCACCAGAAGGACTAGCGGGGGCCTAGAGACCCAGTACTTC.

The chain couples TRBV7-6 to TRBJ1-5, with 7 bases matching TRBD1. The CDR3 totals 22 residues. Germline assignment: CDR1 SGHVS and CDR2 FNYEAQ. Germline trimming cut 1 base from V and 0 bases from J; bases unmatched to any gene: 21. In DNA form, the CDR3 reads TGTGCCAGCAGCTTAGTACTACAGGGACAGAAAATATCGGGGTATAGCAATCAGCCCCAGCATTTT. This encodes CASSLVLQGQKISGYSNQPQHF.

The genes are TRBV2 and TRBJ1-6; unclear D gene. Trimming pared 3 bases from V and 0 bases from J, leaving 9 bases between. Looked up from germline, CDR1 is SNHLY and CDR2 is FYNNEI. The CDR3 spans 16 residues. CDR3: CASSDGRSSYNSPLHF. DNA of the CDR3: TGTGCCAGCAGTGATGGTCGGAGCTCCTATAATTCACCCCTCCACTTT.

The V call is TRBV9, the J call TRBJ1-1, with D maybe TRBD1 (6 bases). V was cut by 4 bases and J by 6 bases, with 16 bases left in between. CDR1 SGDLS and CDR2 YYNGEE come from the germline V gene. There are 14 residues in the CDR3. As DNA, the CDR3 is TGTGCCAGCAGCCAGTATTCAGGGGCTTCTGAAGCTTTCTTT. It encodes CASSQYSGASEAFF. The entire variable domain, with the rest obtained from reference TRBV9 and TRBJ1-1, is as follows: DSGVTQTPKHLITATGQRVTLRCSPRSGDLSVYWYQQSLDQGLQFLIQYYNGEERAKGNILERFSAQQFPDLHSELNLSSLELGDSALYFCASSQYSGASEAFFGQGTRLTVV.

This clone was seen a single time. This chain connects TRBV2 to TRBJ1-3, with 8 bases that match TRBD1. CDR3 size: 16 residues. The V gene's germline CDR1 is SNHLY and CDR2 FYNNEI. The ends lost 3 bases at V and 0 bases at J; junction bases unmatched: 4. CDR3 bases: TGTGCCAGCAGTGATACAGGGGGTTACTCTGGAAACACCATATATTTT. Protein sequence: CASSDTGGYSGNTIYF.

This clone came up once. The rearrangement joins TRBV6-5 to TRBJ1-3; possible D gene TRBD1, 6 bases. The ends were cut back, 5 bases at V and 1 base at J, with 12 bases in the middle. The V gene's germline CDR1 is MNHEY and CDR2 SVGAGI. The CDR3 length is 15 residues. The CDR3 sequence is CASSRATGSGNTIYF. The CDR3 DNA is TGTGCCAGCAGTAGGGCTACAGGGTCTGGAAACACCATATATTTT.

This clone was observed a few times. CDR3 loop: CASSYSRTEAFF. CDR3 DNA sequence: TGTGCCAGCAGTTACTCGAGGACTGAAGCTTTCTTT. This chain connects TRBV6-2 or TRBV6-3 to TRBJ1-1; no definite D call. Trimming cost V 0 bases and J 5 bases, with 4 bases left between them. The CDR3 totals 12 residues. The V gene's germline CDR1 is MNHEY and CDR2 SVGEGT.

V is TRBV9 and J is TRBJ2-3; TRBD1 is a possible D gene (6 bases). The CDR3 extends over 14 amino acids. Germline lookup yields CDR1 SGDLS and CDR2 YYNGEE. Trimming took off 3 bases at V and 2 bases at J, with 10 bases between the two ends. CDR3 sequence: CASSAWDNTDTQYF. The DNA of the CDR3 is TGTGCCAGCAGCGCTTGGGACAACACAGATACGCAGTATTTT.

V and J are TRBV2 and TRBJ2-2, with 7 bases that match TRBD1. The CDR3 has 13 amino acids. Germline V gives CDR1 SNHLY, CDR2 FYNNEI. The J segment lost 10 bases and the V segment lost 2 bases, leaving 4 bases of the junction unmatched. CDR3 residues: CASSETGELELFF. The CDR3 DNA is TGTGCCAGCAGTGAAACAGGGGAGCTGGAGCTGTTTTTT.

The chain joins TRBV3-1 (or the pseudogene TRBV3-2) to TRBJ1-2, with TRBD1 matching 9 bases. The germline V gene encodes CDR1 LGHDT and CDR2 YNNKEL (reference sequence). CDR3 length: 15 amino acids. Trimming removed 0 bases from V and 7 bases from J; junction bases left unmatched: 6. CDR3 loop: CASSQELTGGIGYTF. The CDR3 region has the DNA TGTGCCAGCAGCCAAGAACTGACAGGGGGTATTGGCTACACCTTC.

This chain links TRBV3-1 (or the pseudogene TRBV3-2) with TRBJ1-1; perhaps TRBD1 as D (6 bases). V was cut by 0 bases and J by 8 bases, with 10 bases left in between. This CDR3 has 13 amino acids. The germline gives CDR1 LGHDT, CDR2 YNNKEL (reference sequence). The CDR3 DNA reads as TGTGCCAGCAGCCAAGACAGGGGAGGGGAAGCTTTCTTT. Protein: CASSQDRGGEAFF.

The chain carries TRBV5-6 and TRBJ1-5; D might be TRBD1 (6 bases). Germline CDR1 SGHDT, CDR2 YYEEEE. V was pared by 2 bases and J by 3 bases, with 12 bases between. The CDR3 is made up of 15 amino acids. The CDR3, as DNA: TGTGCCAGCAGCTTAAACAGGGTCCTCAATCAGCCCCAGCATTTT. This translates into CASSLNRVLNQPQHF.

The genes are TRBV4-1 and TRBJ2-3; 7 nucleotides align to TRBD2. In germline, CDR1 is MGHRA, CDR2 YSYEKL. The CDR3 is 17 amino acids. V lost 0 bases to trimming and J lost 3 bases; unmatched junction nucleotides: 9. CDR3 in amino acids: CASSQEVASGDTDTQYF. The CDR3 nucleotides are TGCGCCAGCAGCCAAGAGGTAGCTAGCGGTGATACAGATACGCAGTATTTT.

The chain recombines TRBV7-2 with TRBJ2-1, with D possibly TRBD2 on 6 matching bases. Germline CDR1 SGHTA, CDR2 FQGNSA. Between the trimmed V and J ends, which lost 5 bases and 7 bases, there was a span of 15 bases. The CDR3 sequence is 14 residues long. This chain's CDR3 is CASSNRGARNEQFF. The DNA for the CDR3 is TGTGCCAGCAGCAACCGCGGGGCAAGGAATGAGCAGTTCTTC.

This chain joins TRBV3-1 (or the pseudogene TRBV3-2) and TRBJ1-4; 7 bases line up with TRBD1. Trimming cost V 2 bases and J 7 bases; bases outside gene matches: 4. The CDR3 length is 14 residues. Germline V gene sequence: CDR1 LGHDT, CDR2 YNNKEL (reference sequence). CDR3 protein: CASSQSRDSEKLFF. In nucleotides, the CDR3 is TGTGCCAGCAGCCAATCCCGGGACAGTGAAAAACTGTTTTTT.

The rearrangement joins TRBV23-1 to TRBJ1-4, with unresolved D. TRBV23-1 is classed as an ORF, of uncertain function. Deletions cut 0 bases from V and 6 bases from J, with 11 bases between. This CDR3 comprises 15 residues. CDR3: CASSQSELGYEKLFF. The CDR3 DNA is TGCGCCAGCAGTCAATCGGAGCTTGGGTATGAAAAACTGTTTTTT.

This clone occurred a few times. This rearrangement joins TRBV7-8 to TRBJ1-2; TRBD1 aligns across 7 bases. The germline V gene has CDR1 SGHVS and CDR2 FQNEAQ. CDR3 length: 14 residues. V shed 5 bases, J shed 7 bases, and the junction held 10 bases outside the gene matches. CDR3 residues: CASSGRDRVGGYTF. The CDR3 bases are TGTGCCAGCAGCGGAAGAGACAGGGTGGGTGGCTACACCTTC.

The V gene is TRBV30, the J gene TRBJ1-2, with D hard to call. Looked up from germline, CDR1 is GTSNPN and CDR2 is SVGIG (reference sequence). Trimming stripped 0 bases from V and 7 bases from J, with 15 bases between. The CDR3 is 14 residues long. CDR3 sequence (DNA): TGTGCCTGGAGTGTCAGCGGGGTCTTGTCTGGCTACACCTTC. Its translation: CAWSVSGVLSGYTF.

The chain's CDR3 is CASSEGSGGFYEQYF. For the CDR3, the DNA is TGTGCCAGCAGTGAGGGGTCAGGGGGCTTCTACGAGCAGTACTTC. V usage is TRBV6-4 and J usage is TRBJ2-7; 8 bases match TRBD1. The CDR3 runs 15 residues. CDR1 is MRHNA, CDR2 SNTAGT, per germline. V lost 3 bases and J lost 3; bases outside the gene matches: 7.